A selection of T cell receptor beta chains follows, all from one sample in a study of CD8+ T cells in alopecia areata. Clones were sequenced by immunoSEQ multiplex PCR, and TCRdb holds only the in-frame ones, with some missing. This sample has some 130,000 clones; approximately 49% occur once, and the top ten carry roughly a sixth. Sequencing used CD8+ T cells sorted from blood, obtained at week 0. The receptors come from a human donor with alopecia areata. The CDR3 runs from the conserved cysteine through the conserved F or W. A D gene is named only where the DNA matches it firmly. A clone size is listed for some rows: how often the clone was seen (once, few, many), or a class if it is expanded.

>NA|TRBJ2-7|TRBV19|NA
CASSIGEGLFDEQYF
TGTGCCAGTAGTATTGGCGAGGGGCTCTTCGACGAGCAGTACTTC
>NA|TRBJ1-1|TRBV27|once
CASSLSGGRTEAFF
TGTGCCAGCAGTTTATCGGGCGGAAGGACTGAAGCTTTCTTT
>NA|TRBJ2-4|TRBV5-6|NA
CASSPSQKNIQYF
TGTGCCAGCAGCCCTAGTCAAAAAAACATTCAGTACTTC
>NA|TRBJ1-1|TRBV29-1|NA
CSMSAGTVNTEAFF
TGCAGCATGTCGGCGGGGACGGTGAACACTGAAGCTTTCTTT
>NA|TRBJ2-7|TRBV6-6|NA
CASSYPGDSRSYF
TGTGCCAGCAGTTACCCGGGAGATTCAAGGTCGTACTTC
>NA|TRBJ2-1|TRBV6-6|NA
CASSYTEGDEQFF
TGTGCCAGCAGTTACACAGAAGGAGATGAGCAGTTCTTC
>TRBD2|TRBJ2-3|TRBV30|NA
CAWSADGGGETDTQYF
TGTGCCTGGAGTGCGGACGGCGGGGGGGAAACAGATACGCAGTATTTT
>NA|TRBJ2-5|TRBV7-2|NA
CASSLVNSQETQYF
TGTGCCAGCAGCTTAGTGAATTCCCAAGAGACCCAGTACTTC
>TRBD1|TRBJ1-2|TRBV29-1|NA
CSVGDREFYGYTF
TGCAGCGTGGGGGACAGGGAATTCTATGGCTACACCTTC
>NA|TRBJ1-6|TRBV7-9|NA
CASSAPGARNSPLHF
TGTGCCAGCAGCGCCCCGGGGGCGAGGAATTCACCCCTCCACTTT
>NA|TRBJ2-1|TRBV27|NA
CASSLAGTAAEQFF
TGTGCCAGCAGTTTAGCAGGTACAGCCGCGGAGCAGTTCTTC
>TRBD1|TRBJ2-4|TRBV2|few
CASSQDRGDIQYF
TGTGCCAGCAGCCAGGACAGGGGTGACATTCAGTACTTC
>NA|TRBJ1-2|TRBV11-2|NA
CASSLGPGSYGYTF
TGTGCCAGCAGCTTAGGACCGGGGAGCTATGGCTACACCTTC
>NA|TRBJ1-5|TRBV6-6|many
CASSPPGYDQPQHF
TGTGCCAGCAGTCCTCCGGGGTACGATCAGCCCCAGCATTTT
>TRBD1|TRBJ2-5|TRBV4-1|NA
CASSRLGQGQETQYF
TGCGCCAGCAGTCGATTAGGACAGGGCCAAGAGACCCAGTACTTC
>NA|TRBJ2-3|TRBV6-5|NA
CASSYAIGDTQYF
TGTGCCAGCAGTTACGCCATAGGAGATACGCAGTATTTT
>NA|TRBJ1-6|TRBV6-4|NA
CASSDSGAGNSPLHF
TGTGCCAGCAGTGACTCGGGTGCGGGGAATTCACCCCTCCACTTT
>NA|TRBJ1-1|TRBV27|NA
CASSLGLYTEAFF
TGTGCCAGCAGTTTAGGGCTCTACACTGAAGCTTTCTTT
>TRBD2|TRBJ2-2|TRBV29-1|NA
CSVVGGTGELFF
TGCAGCGTTGTGGGGGGGACCGGGGAGCTGTTTTTT
>NA|TRBJ1-5|TRBV5-4|few
CASSQGPSNQPQHF
TGTGCCAGCAGCCAGGGACCTTCAAACCAGCCCCAGCATTTT
>NA|TRBJ2-3|TRBV29-1|NA
CSVGSLTDTQYF
TGCAGCGTAGGCAGCTTGACAGATACGCAGTATTTT
>NA|TRBJ1-5|TRBV30|NA
CAWNSLGWQPQHF
TGTGCCTGGAATAGTCTTGGGTGGCAGCCCCAGCATTTT
>NA|TRBJ1-6|TRBV23-1|NA
CARLWGARIYNSPLHF
TGCGCCAGACTCTGGGGGGCACGGATATATAATTCACCCCTCCACTTT
>NA|TRBJ2-5|TRBV7-9|NA
CASSSGVQETQYF
TGTGCCAGCAGCTCGGGCGTCCAAGAGACCCAGTACTTC
>TRBD1|TRBJ1-1|TRBV29-1|NA
CSVKQGTEAFF
TGCAGCGTAAAACAGGGGACTGAAGCTTTCTTT
>NA|TRBJ1-5|TRBV6-4|few
CASRALGYQPQHF
TGTGCCAGCAGGGCGCTTGGTTATCAGCCCCAGCATTTT
>TRBD1|TRBJ1-1|TRBV30|NA
CALGVGTVNTEAFF
TGTGCCTTGGGCGTTGGGACAGTCAACACTGAAGCTTTCTTT